The next 6 T cell receptor beta chains were all read from a single sample in a study of control samples from healthy donors and cancer patients. The method was immunoSEQ multiplex PCR; TCRdb's version includes in-frame clones alone and lacks a portion of them. The sample contains roughly 20,000 clones, approximately 80% of which appear only once. What was sequenced was PBMCs. These TCRs come from a man aged 55 to 70 with colorectal cancer.

J is TRBJ1-1 and V is TRBV4-1; 7 bases match TRBD1. This CDR3 comprises 14 residues. The V gene end was trimmed by 3 bases and the J gene end by 8 bases; junction bases not matched to a gene: 9. The germline CDR1 and CDR2 sequences are MGHRA and YSYEKL. As DNA, the CDR3 is TGCGCCAGCAGCCAGGTCAGACAGGGAGACGAAGCTTTCTTT. Translation: CASSQVRQGDEAFF.

This chain joins TRBV7-9 and TRBJ2-6; TRBD1 matches 7 bases. After removal of 3 bases from V and 0 bases from J, the junction contained 8 bases not matched to a gene. Germline CDR1 reads SEHNR; CDR2 reads FQNEAQ (reference sequence). The CDR3 is 18 amino acids. CDR3 in DNA: TGTGCCAGCAGCTTTAAAGGGGGCCCCTCCTCTGGGGCCAACGTCCTGACTTTC. It codes for CASSFKGGPSSGANVLTF. Supplemented by reference TRBV7-9 and TRBJ2-6, the full variable domain reads DTGVSQNPRHKITKRGQNVTFRCDPISEHNRLYWYRQTLGQGPEFLTYFQNEAQLEKSRLLSDRFSAERPKGSFSTLEIQRTEQGDSAMYLCASSFKGGPSSGANVLTFGAGSRLTVL.

The chain uses TRBV7-9 and TRBJ1-1; D gene ambiguous. V dropped 5 bases and J dropped 6 bases, with 19 bases sitting between them. This CDR3 has 15 residues. Germline CDR1 is SEHNR and CDR2 is FQNEAQ (reference sequence). The CDR3 loop is CASSGTMTYGAEAFF. The CDR3 nucleotides are TGTGCCAGCAGCGGAACTATGACCTACGGTGCTGAAGCTTTCTTT.

The rearrangement joins TRBV4-1 to TRBJ2-7, with 12 bases that match TRBD1. The germline gives CDR1 MGHRA, CDR2 YSYEKL. With V trimmed by 4 bases and J by 7 bases, 8 bases remained unmatched. The CDR3 length is 15 residues. CDR3 bases: TGCGCCAGCAGCCGCACCGGGACAGGGGGCGAAGAGCAGTACTTC. Translation: CASSRTGTGGEEQYF.

The V gene is TRBV11-2, the J gene TRBJ1-1; tentatively, D is TRBD1 (5 bases). V dropped 3 bases and J dropped 3 bases, with 11 bases sitting between them. The CDR3 loop spans 14 amino acids. CDR1 SGHAT and CDR2 FQNNGV come from the germline V gene. The CDR3 DNA reads as TGTGCCAGCAGCTTGCAGGGTGGGGACACTGAAGCTTTCTTT. It codes for CASSLQGGDTEAFF.

The chain employs TRBV7-9 and TRBJ1-5; 10 bases are a match to TRBD1. CDR3 length equals 16 residues. V trimming: 5 bases; J trimming: 4 bases; junction bases outside the gene matches: 8. Germline V gene sequence: CDR1 SEHNR, CDR2 FQNEAQ (reference sequence). CDR3 nucleotides: TGTGCCAGCAGCGCGGGACAGGGGTTTGGGAATCAGCCCCAGCATTTT. This encodes CASSAGQGFGNQPQHF.